This TCR beta chain was recorded in a study of blood T cell repertoires in COVID-19. Study at large: Some COVID-19 samples were acute and others convalescent; all came from the United States, Italy and Spain.

Methods used by the authors: Cell counts per sample came from amplifying reference gene primers. Sequenced by immunoSEQ multiplex PCR; TCRdb stores in-frame clones only, minus some. For V, J and clone size, that table is used; D and trimming come from the DNA. The sample lists around 260,000 clones; approximately 89% were seen once. The sequenced material came from peripheral blood. The source of this sequence is a woman aged 50 to 65 with acute or convalescent COVID-19.

CDR3 sequence reads: CASSLGRDGGYTF. The CDR3 coding sequence is TGTGCCAGCAGCCTGGGGCGGGATGGGGGCTACACCTTC. The chain employs TRBV7-2 and TRBJ1-2, with D tentatively TRBD1 (5 bases). The V end lost 5 bases, the J end lost 8 bases, and 15 bases lay between the germline ends. Germline assignment: CDR1 SGHTA and CDR2 FQGNSA. The CDR3 runs 13 residues.